This TCR beta chain derives from a study of CD8 T cells in Susac syndrome. The CDR3 is 14 amino acids. It was with random hexamers that 0.5 to 1 ug RNA was reverse transcribed. TCRdb fed the immunoSEQ multiplex PCR reads into MiXCR, producing one record per CDR3 protein. The profile shows about 150,000 distinct CDR3 sequences, 95% of them singletons. The source is a human donor with Susac syndrome. Sequencing used CD4+ T cells from PBMCs. The gene calls are TRBV21-1 and TRBJ2-7; the tabulated D call, TRBD1, remains unverified against the DNA. TRBV21-1 is classified as a pseudogene. The CDR3 nucleotides read TGTGCCAGCAGCAAAAGACAGGGGGTGGTTGAGCAGTACTTC. This encodes CASSKRQGVVEQYF.